Each of the 19 T cell receptor beta chains below was sequenced from the same sample in a study of Ad26.COV2.S vaccination and SARS-CoV-2 variants. Noted treatment: around 19 received Ad26.COV2.S at low or high dose, single or two shots; 5 received placebo; per-sample allocation not given. Samples were taken on day 63 after the first vaccine or placebo injection. The assay was immunoSEQ multiplex PCR, and TCRdb's table has in-frame clones only and misses some. This sample yields around 300,000 clones, of which 75% to 90% are seen a single time; roughly 6% belongs to the top ten. Sequences were derived from peripheral blood, sampled in a trial of Ad26.COV2.S vaccine versus placebo. These receptors all stem from a person between 18 and 59 years old who received the Ad26.COV2.S COVID-19 vaccine or a placebo.

The chain's CDR3 is CASSRGVMNTEAFF. The CDR3 coding sequence is TGTGCCAGCAGCCGAGGTGTTATGAACACTGAAGCTTTCTTT. This chain connects TRBV7-9 to TRBJ1-1, with D uncertain. The germline gives CDR1 SEHNR, CDR2 FQNEAQ (reference sequence). The germline V and J ends were trimmed by 5 bases and 0 bases, with 10 bases remaining between them. This CDR3 has 14 residues.

The chain links TRBV5-1 to TRBJ1-2, with D uncertain. The CDR3 contains 14 residues. Trimming pared 0 bases from V and 6 bases from J, leaving 12 bases between. Germline V CDR1 and CDR2: SGHRS, YFSETQ. The CDR3, as DNA: TGCGCCAGCAGCTTGGCCCCGGGCCAGGATGGCTACACCTTC. Amino acid sequence: CASSLAPGQDGYTF. The whole variable domain, filled in from reference TRBV5-1 and TRBJ1-2, reads KAGVTQTPRYLIKTRGQQVTLSCSPISGHRSVSWYQQTPGQGLQFLFEYFSETQRNKGNFPGRFSGRQFSNSRSEMNVSTLELGDSALYLCASSLAPGQDGYTFGSGTRLTVV.

The chain uses TRBV5-1 and TRBJ2-2, with 7 bases matching TRBD1. CDR1 is SGHRS and CDR2 is YFSETQ in the germline V gene. This CDR3 is 15 amino acids long. With V trimmed by 5 bases and J by 0 bases, 4 bases remained unmatched. The CDR3 coding sequence is TGCGCCAGCAGTCCTGGACAGGCGAACACCGGGGAGCTGTTTTTT. It codes for CASSPGQANTGELFF.

The chain has TRBV7-2 and TRBJ2-3, with D unresolved. Germline loops: CDR1 SGHTA, CDR2 FQGNSA. The CDR3 contains 14 residues. Between the trimmed V and J ends, which lost 6 bases and 0 bases, there was a span of 10 bases. CDR3 protein: CASSRMGSTDTQYF. DNA of the CDR3: TGTGCCAGCAGTCGGATGGGAAGCACAGATACGCAGTATTTT.

This clone was seen a few times. The chain uses TRBV6-1 and TRBJ1-2, with 8 bases aligning to TRBD1. CDR1 and CDR2 from the germline V gene are MNHNS and SASEGT. The CDR3 contains 14 residues. Unmatched junction bases numbered 6, after V lost 2 bases and J lost 7 bases. The CDR3 loop is CASSELQGESGYTF. DNA for the CDR3: TGTGCCAGCAGTGAACTACAGGGGGAGAGTGGCTACACCTTC.

This chain joins TRBV7-9 and TRBJ1-4; D uncertain. This CDR3 contains 11 residues. Looked up from germline, CDR1 is SEHNR and CDR2 is FQNEAQ (reference sequence). The V end lost 3 bases, the J end lost 6 bases, and 2 bases lay between the germline ends. CDR3 bases: TGTGCCAGCAGCTTGGATGAAAAACTGTTTTTT. Its translation: CASSLDEKLFF.

The chain recombines TRBV7-6 with TRBJ2-3, with 8 bases identical to TRBD2. Germline CDR1 SGHVS, CDR2 FNYEAQ. The CDR3 is 18 residues long. V gave up 1 base and J gave up 4 bases; unmatched junction bases: 13. For the CDR3, the DNA is TGTGCCAGCAGCTTAGGTCCGGGAGCGGGAGCAGGGGCAGATACGCAGTATTTT. It yields the protein CASSLGPGAGAGADTQYF.

V gene TRBV5-1 combines with J gene TRBJ2-1; TRBD1 is a possible D gene (5 bases). CDR1 is SGHRS and CDR2 is YFSETQ in the germline V gene. V lost 0 bases, J lost 4 bases, and 8 bases lay in between. This CDR3 is built from 14 residues. CDR3: CASSLGQLYNEQFF. Written as DNA, the CDR3 is TGCGCCAGCAGCTTGGGACAGCTGTACAATGAGCAGTTCTTC.

This clone was seen more than once but under ten times. J is TRBJ1-6 and V is TRBV5-4; D is unresolved. There are 14 residues in the CDR3. Germline V gene lookup returns CDR1 SGHNT and CDR2 YYREEE (reference sequence). The V end was cut by 1 base, the J end by 0 bases, with 2 bases between. This CDR3 is CASSLSSYNSPLHF. CDR3 bases: TGTGCCAGCAGCTTGAGCTCCTATAATTCACCCCTCCACTTT.

The count of this clone is one. The rearrangement joins TRBV6-5 to TRBJ2-7; 9 bases align to TRBD1. The CDR3 spans 15 residues. CDR1 is MNHEY and CDR2 is SVGAGI in the germline V gene. With 5 bases clipped from V and 5 bases from J, the junction kept 10 bases outside the gene matches. The chain's CDR3 is CASSRPGTGSHEQYF. CDR3 sequence (DNA): TGTGCCAGCAGTCGCCCCGGGACAGGGTCCCACGAGCAGTACTTC.

This sequence joins TRBV2 and TRBJ1-2; D uncertain. The CDR3 runs to 11 residues. Germline CDR1 is SNHLY and CDR2 is FYNNEI. Trimming removed 7 bases at V and 7 bases at J, with 10 bases between. CDR3 nucleotides: TGTGCCAGCAAGATGGAGGGTGGCTACACCTTC. This encodes CASKMEGGYTF.

The chain is built from TRBV5-1 and TRBJ1-3; the D gene is possibly TRBD1 (5 bases). From germline, CDR1 is SGHRS and CDR2 YFSETQ. This CDR3 has 14 amino acids. Deletions cut 7 bases from V and 4 bases from J, with 15 bases between. The CDR3 nucleotides read TGCGCCAGCGGGTCGGGAGGGACCGGAAACACCATATATTTT. It codes for CASGSGGTGNTIYF. Filled out from reference TRBV5-1 and TRBJ1-3, the complete variable domain reads KAGVTQTPRYLIKTRGQQVTLSCSPISGHRSVSWYQQTPGQGLQFLFEYFSETQRNKGNFPGRFSGRQFSNSRSEMNVSTLELGDSALYLCASGSGGTGNTIYFGEGSWLTVV.

The chain employs TRBV5-1 and TRBJ2-3; maybe TRBD2 (5 bases). Germline V lookup: CDR1 SGHRS, CDR2 YFSETQ. This CDR3 is built from 15 residues. Between the trimmed V and J ends, which lost 4 bases and 4 bases, there was a span of 16 bases. CDR3 DNA sequence: TGCGCCAGCAGCGACACTAGTGGGGTCGCAGATACGCAGTATTTT. This gives the protein CASSDTSGVADTQYF.

This clone is a singleton in its sample. The J gene is TRBJ2-1, the V gene TRBV7-2; D is unclear. This CDR3 comprises 15 residues. V gave up 1 base and J gave up 5 bases, with 12 bases separating them. Germline-derived CDR1 and CDR2 are SGHTA and FQGNSA. Here the CDR3 reads CASSLVALLNNEQFF. CDR3 nucleotides: TGTGCCAGCAGCTTAGTAGCTCTACTAAACAATGAGCAGTTCTTC.

DNA for the CDR3: TGTGCCAGCAGCTTAGGGGTAGTGGGATTGGAGACCCAGTACTTC. As protein: CASSLGVVGLETQYF. This chain links TRBV7-2 with TRBJ2-5; D remains unclear. The V end was cut by 1 base, the J end by 5 bases, with 14 bases between. In germline, CDR1 is SGHTA, CDR2 FQGNSA. The CDR3 loop spans 15 amino acids.

This chain connects TRBV28 to TRBJ2-7; possible D gene TRBD2, 7 bases. V was pared by 6 bases and J by 2 bases, with 14 bases between. Germline V gene sequence: CDR1 MDHEN, CDR2 SYDVKM. The CDR3 totals 14 residues. CDR3 sequence (DNA): TGTGCCAGCAGCCGGGACGGGGGGCCCTACGAGCAGTACTTC. It specifies CASSRDGGPYEQYF.

The chain couples TRBV7-9 to TRBJ1-6, with D hard to call. V shed 0 bases and J shed 7 bases, with 7 bases lying between them. The CDR3 has 14 residues. Germline assignment: CDR1 SEHNR and CDR2 FQNEAQ (reference sequence). The CDR3 loop reads CASSLAPGNSPLHF. DNA for the CDR3: TGTGCCAGCAGCTTAGCTCCCGGGAATTCACCCCTCCACTTT.

The chain has TRBV12-3 or TRBV12-4 and TRBJ1-2; D gene ambiguous. V lost 4 bases and J lost 7, with 7 bases in between. The length of the CDR3 is 11 residues. CDR3 DNA sequence: TGTGCCAGCAGTTCCTCTCCTGGCTACACCTTC. Its protein is CASSSSPGYTF.

V gene TRBV4-1 combines with J gene TRBJ2-1, with TRBD2 matching 8 bases. With V trimmed by 5 bases and J by 0 bases, 3 bases remained unmatched. The V gene's germline CDR1 is MGHRA and CDR2 YSYEKL. There are 15 residues in the CDR3. The CDR3 DNA sequence: TGCGCCAGCAGCGGGGGACTAGTCTCCTACAATGAGCAGTTCTTC. This encodes CASSGGLVSYNEQFF.